These 11 T cell receptor beta chains were sequenced from one sample in a study of spatial heterogeneity in lung cancer. The sample's time point: sample taken at primary tumor resection. Unsorted tumor, nontumor lung tissue or cryopreserved PBMC supplied the whole RNA. From the 5' RACE reads, TCRdb called clonotypes with MiXCR, one entry per CDR3 protein. The sample holds about 38,000 distinct CDR3 sequences, approximately 7.5% seen once. Sequencing used PBMCs, obtained at surgery. The receptors come from a male donor with early-stage non-small cell lung cancer.

This clonotype was detected many times. The V gene is TRBV11-2, the J gene TRBJ2-5; 11 bases map to TRBD1. The junction had 6 bases not matched to a gene; V was cut back by 4 bases and J by 2 bases. The germline gives CDR1 SGHAT, CDR2 FQNNGV. This CDR3 has 16 residues. The chain's CDR3 is CASSYGTGGRQETQYF. The DNA for the CDR3 is TGTGCCAGCAGCTACGGGACAGGGGGAAGGCAAGAGACCCAGTACTTC.

At least ten counts were recorded for this clonotype. The chain couples TRBV20-1 to TRBJ2-3; no definite D call. The V gene's germline CDR1 is DFQATT and CDR2 SNEGSKA (reference sequence). The V and J ends lost 5 bases and 4 bases respectively, with 10 bases between them. The CDR3 is 12 residues long. The CDR3 nucleotides read TGCAGTGCTCATAGGTCGGCAGATACGCAGTATTTT. Amino acid sequence: CSAHRSADTQYF.

In this sample, this clonotype turned up many times. This chain links TRBV5-1 with TRBJ2-1; no clear D gene. Germline CDR1 is SGHRS and CDR2 is YFSETQ. V was trimmed by 4 bases and J by 3 bases, leaving 2 bases between them. The CDR3 has 11 residues. The DNA of the CDR3 is TGCGCCAGCAGCATCTACAATGAGCAGTTCTTC. It codes for CASSIYNEQFF.

V gene TRBV5-1 combines with J gene TRBJ1-1, with D hard to call. V shed 0 bases and J shed 1 base, with 7 bases lying between them. CDR3 length: 14 residues. Germline-derived CDR1 and CDR2 are SGHRS and YFSETQ. The CDR3 bases are TGCGCCAGCAGCTTGGACAGATCGAACACTGAAGCTTTCTTT. Amino acid sequence: CASSLDRSNTEAFF.

There are many counts of this clonotype. The V call is TRBV5-4, the J call TRBJ1-1; no clear D gene. Germline V gene lookup returns CDR1 SGHNT and CDR2 YYREEE (reference sequence). Trimming removed 2 bases at V and 4 bases at J, with 15 bases between. The CDR3 runs 15 residues. The CDR3 protein is CASSLVTQIGTEAFF. The CDR3 bases are TGTGCCAGCAGCTTAGTGACCCAAATCGGCACTGAAGCTTTCTTT.

This clonotype occurred many times. V usage is TRBV7-3 and J usage is TRBJ1-1, with no clear D. V lost 3 bases to trimming and J lost 0 bases, with 5 bases between them. Germline lookup yields CDR1 SGHTA and CDR2 FQGTGA. The CDR3 length is 13 residues. The chain's CDR3 is CASSFTVNTEAFF. In DNA form, the CDR3 reads TGTGCCAGCAGCTTTACAGTGAACACTGAAGCTTTCTTT.

The chain is built from TRBV5-1 and TRBJ2-1; D is unclear. With 3 bases removed from V and 0 bases from J, the gap between germline ends came to 7 bases. The CDR3 runs to 14 residues. Germline V gene data show CDR1 as SGHRS and CDR2 as YFSETQ. The CDR3 is CASSSVSSYNEQFF. The DNA for the CDR3 is TGCGCCAGCAGCTCTGTTAGCTCCTACAATGAGCAGTTCTTC.

The rearrangement joins TRBV5-1 to TRBJ2-2, with D possibly being TRBD2 (5 bases). This CDR3 is built from 15 residues. The germline CDR1 and CDR2 sequences are SGHRS and YFSETQ. V gave up 4 bases and J gave up 7 bases, with 17 bases separating them. CDR3 protein: CASSALGVIGGELFF. DNA for the CDR3: TGCGCCAGCAGCGCCCTCGGGGTTATAGGCGGGGAGCTGTTTTTT. Complete variable domain (other parts from reference TRBV5-1 and TRBJ2-2): KAGVTQTPRYLIKTRGQQVTLSCSPISGHRSVSWYQQTPGQGLQFLFEYFSETQRNKGNFPGRFSGRQFSNSRSEMNVSTLELGDSALYLCASSALGVIGGELFFGEGSRLTVL.

The chain combines TRBV20-1 with TRBJ2-1, with 7 bases aligning to TRBD1. The CDR3 is 13 amino acids. The junction had 5 bases not matched to a gene; V was cut back by 6 bases and J by 3 bases. The germline V gene encodes CDR1 DFQATT and CDR2 SNEGSKA (reference sequence). The CDR3 spells CSAPGQDYNEQFF. In DNA, the CDR3 is TGCAGTGCCCCCGGACAGGACTACAATGAGCAGTTCTTC.

This clonotype appeared many times. This sequence joins TRBV20-1 and TRBJ1-5, with TRBD1 matching 10 bases. Germline CDR1 reads DFQATT; CDR2 reads SNEGSKA (reference sequence). CDR3 length: 14 amino acids. Losses at the gene ends were 0 bases for V and 9 bases for J; bases not matched to a gene: 5. This chain's CDR3 is CSARDGTGAGPQHF. CDR3 bases: TGCAGTGCTAGAGATGGGACAGGGGCCGGGCCCCAGCATTTT.

This clonotype was found many times. This chain uses TRBV11-3 with TRBJ1-3; D is unclear. In germline, CDR1 is SGHNT, CDR2 YENEEA. Trimming removed 3 bases at V and 4 bases at J, with 13 bases between. This CDR3 has 15 amino acids. Here the CDR3 reads CASSFGWARGNTIYF. DNA of the CDR3: TGTGCCAGCAGCTTCGGCTGGGCGCGGGGAAACACCATATATTTT.